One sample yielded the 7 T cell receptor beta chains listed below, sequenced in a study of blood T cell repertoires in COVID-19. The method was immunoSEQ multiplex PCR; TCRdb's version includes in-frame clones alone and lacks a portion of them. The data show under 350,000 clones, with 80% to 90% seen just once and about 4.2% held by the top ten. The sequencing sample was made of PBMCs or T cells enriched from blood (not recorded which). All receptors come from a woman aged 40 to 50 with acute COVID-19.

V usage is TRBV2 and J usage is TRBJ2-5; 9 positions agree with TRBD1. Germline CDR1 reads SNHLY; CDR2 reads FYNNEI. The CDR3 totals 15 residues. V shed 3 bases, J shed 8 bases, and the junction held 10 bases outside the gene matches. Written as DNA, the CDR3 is TGTGCCAGCAGTGAGACCGGGACAGGGATAGGAACCCAGTACTTC. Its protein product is CASSETGTGIGTQYF.

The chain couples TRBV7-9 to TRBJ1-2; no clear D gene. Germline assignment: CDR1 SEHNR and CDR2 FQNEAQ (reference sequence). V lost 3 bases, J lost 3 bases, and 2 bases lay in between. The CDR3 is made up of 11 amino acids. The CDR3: CASSFDYGYTF. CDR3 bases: TGTGCCAGCAGCTTCGACTATGGCTACACCTTC.

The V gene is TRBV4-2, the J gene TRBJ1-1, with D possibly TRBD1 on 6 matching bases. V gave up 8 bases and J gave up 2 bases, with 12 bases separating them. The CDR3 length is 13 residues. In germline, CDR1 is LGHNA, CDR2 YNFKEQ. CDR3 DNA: TGTGCCAGCTCCACAGGGATAAACACTGAAGCTTTCTTT. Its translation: CASSTGINTEAFF.

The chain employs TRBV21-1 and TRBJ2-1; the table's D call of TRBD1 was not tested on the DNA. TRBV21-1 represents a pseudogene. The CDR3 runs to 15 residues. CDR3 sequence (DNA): TGTGCCAGCAGCTCCCATGAGGACAGGGGGCGCGAACAGTTCTTC. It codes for CASSSHEDRGREQFF.

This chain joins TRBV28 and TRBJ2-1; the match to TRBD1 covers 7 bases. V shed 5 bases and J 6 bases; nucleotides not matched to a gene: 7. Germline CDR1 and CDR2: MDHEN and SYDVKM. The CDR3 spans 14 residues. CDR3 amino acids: CASSGRTGGNEQFF. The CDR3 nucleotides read TGTGCCAGCAGTGGCCGGACAGGCGGCAATGAGCAGTTCTTC.

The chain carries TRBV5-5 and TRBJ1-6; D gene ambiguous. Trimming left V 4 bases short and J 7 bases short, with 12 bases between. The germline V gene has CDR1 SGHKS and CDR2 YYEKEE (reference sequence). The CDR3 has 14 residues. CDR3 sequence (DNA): TGTGCCAGCAGCCGTCAGTCGGGGAATTCACCCCTCCACTTT. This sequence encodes CASSRQSGNSPLHF.

CDR3 bases: TGTGCCAGCAGTCGCACGGGACTTGACGGCTACACCTTC. As protein: CASSRTGLDGYTF. V is TRBV12-3 or TRBV12-4 and J is TRBJ1-2; maybe TRBD1 (5 bases). This CDR3 is built from 13 residues. V was pared by 5 bases and J by 8 bases, with 15 bases between.